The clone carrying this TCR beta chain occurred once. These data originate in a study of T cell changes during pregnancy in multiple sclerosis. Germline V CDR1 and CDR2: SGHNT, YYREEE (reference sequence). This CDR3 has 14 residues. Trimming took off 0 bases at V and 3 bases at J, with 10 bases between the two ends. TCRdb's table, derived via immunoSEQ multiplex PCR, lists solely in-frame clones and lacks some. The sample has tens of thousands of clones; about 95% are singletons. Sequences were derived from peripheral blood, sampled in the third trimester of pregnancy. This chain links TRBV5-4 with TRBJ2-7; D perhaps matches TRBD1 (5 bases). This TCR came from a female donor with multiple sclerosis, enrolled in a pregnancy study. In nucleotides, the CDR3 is TGTGCCAGCAGCTTGGAGCGCCAGGGCTACGAGCAGTACTTC. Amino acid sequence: CASSLERQGYEQYF.